The 23 T cell receptor beta chains below come from one sample, sequenced in a study of T cell repertoires in aging, cancer and after chemotherapy. Amplification of TCR beta used genomic DNA extracted from peripheral blood. TRB rearrangements spanning V, D and J were amplified using mixed TRB-A/B primers. TCRdb fed the multiplex PCR reads into MiXCR, producing one record per CDR3 protein. The sample yields more than 750 distinct CDR3 sequences, around a quarter seen once. Sample: blood. The source of these receptors is a human donor with a solid tumor.

Concerning this clonotype itself: It may be a read error: a sequence one base away is much more abundant. The chain joins TRBV7-2 to TRBJ1-4; perhaps TRBD1 as D (5 bases). CDR3 length: 15 amino acids. Per germline, CDR1 SGHTA and CDR2 FQGNSA. The CDR3 region is CAGSPWGGGSEKLFF. Here the CDR3 DNA reads TGTGCCGGCAGCCCGTGGGGGGGAGGAAGCGAAAAACTGTTTTTT.

This clonotype was recorded only once. CDR3 bases: TGTGCCAGCAGTTTTCTAGCAGGGACAGATACGCAGTATTTT. This encodes CASSFLAGTDTQYF. This chain links TRBV28 with TRBJ2-3, with D perhaps given as TRBD1 or TRBD2 (5 bases each). V shed 3 bases and J shed 3 bases, with 10 bases lying between them. From germline, CDR1 is MDHEN and CDR2 SYDVKM. This CDR3 is built from 14 residues.

The V call is TRBV7-3, the J call TRBJ2-1; 11 nucleotides match TRBD1. Trimming removed 5 bases from V and 7 bases from J; junction bases left unmatched: 10. Germline CDR1 reads SGHTA; CDR2 reads FQGTGA. The CDR3 sequence is 16 residues long. The CDR3 DNA reads TGTGCCAGCAGCGCCCGGGACAGGGGGAAAGGGAATGAGCAGTTCTTC. This translates into CASSARDRGKGNEQFF.

A word on this clonotype: One base away lies a much larger clone, so this may be a sequencing read error. The chain has TRBV28 and TRBJ1-2, with 7 bases lining up with TRBD1. The CDR3 spans 15 residues. V was pared by 6 bases and J by 0 bases, with 7 bases of the junction left unmatched. Germline CDR1 reads MDHEN; CDR2 reads SYDVKM. CDR3 region: CASRDMTGTNYGYTF. For the CDR3, the DNA is TGTGCCAGCAGAGATATGACAGGGACTAACTATGGCTACACCTTC.

J is TRBJ2-1 and V is TRBV20-1; 10 nucleotides match TRBD2. With V trimmed by 5 bases and J by 4 bases, 5 bases remained unmatched. The CDR3 length is 14 residues. CDR1 DFQATT and CDR2 SNEGSKA come from the germline V gene (reference sequence). The CDR3 loop is CSARSGGAYNEQFF. CDR3 nucleotides: TGCAGTGCTCGAAGCGGGGGGGCGTACAATGAGCAGTTCTTC.

This clonotype was observed a few times. J is TRBJ1-5 and V is TRBV20-1; 7 positions agree with TRBD1. V shed 6 bases, J shed 1 base, and the junction held 21 bases outside the gene matches. Germline V gives CDR1 DFQATT, CDR2 SNEGSKA (reference sequence). This CDR3 has 19 residues. The CDR3 is CSAHGGEAGGFGSNQPQHF. CDR3 DNA: TGCAGTGCCCACGGGGGGGAGGCAGGGGGATTTGGGAGCAATCAGCCCCAGCATTTT.

The J gene is TRBJ1-4, the V gene TRBV4-3, with D possibly being TRBD1 (5 bases). The germline V gene encodes CDR1 LGHNA and CDR2 YSLEER. The CDR3 is made up of 14 amino acids. The V end was cut by 0 bases, the J end by 8 bases, with 10 bases between. CDR3 loop: CASSQDEGREKLFF. The DNA for the CDR3 is TGCGCCAGCAGCCAAGATGAGGGACGGGAAAAACTGTTTTTT.

By sample fraction, this clonotype is medium-sized (0.01 to 0.1%). For the CDR3, the DNA is TGTGCCAGCAGCTTGGAAGGGCTAGGGGAAAAACTGTTTTTT. It encodes CASSLEGLGEKLFF. The chain uses TRBV5-5 and TRBJ1-4; D not certain. The CDR3 contains 14 residues. Germline CDR1 SGHKS, CDR2 YYEKEE (reference sequence). V gave up 0 bases and J gave up 8 bases, with 11 bases separating them.

This clonotype was counted a few times. The chain combines TRBV2 with TRBJ1-2, with D perhaps TRBD1 (6 bases). This CDR3 has 13 amino acids. Germline V CDR1 and CDR2: SNHLY, FYNNEI. V lost 3 bases and J lost 2, with 7 bases in between. CDR3 sequence: CASSEGQNYGYTF. In DNA form, the CDR3 reads TGTGCCAGCAGTGAGGGACAAAACTATGGCTACACCTTC.

With respect to this clonotype: The junction shows a germline mismatch at one end, possibly a read error. The chain couples TRBV30 to TRBJ2-1, with D perhaps given as TRBD1 or TRBD2 (7 bases each). The CDR3 covers 17 residues. The germline V gene encodes CDR1 GTSNPN and CDR2 SVGIG (reference sequence). The CDR3 reads CAWSVTGRGRSYNELFF. CDR3 bases: TGTGCCTGGAGTGTAACGGGGAGGGGGCGTTCCTACAATGAGCTGTTCTTC.

This clonotype is large in the sample. The rearrangement joins TRBV6-5 to TRBJ2-3; D may be TRBD1 or TRBD2 (6 bases each). CDR3 length equals 14 residues. Germline V gene data show CDR1 as MNHEY and CDR2 as SVGAGI. V lost 8 bases and J 2 bases, leaving 14 bases between the germline ends. The CDR3, as DNA: TGTGCCAGCTCTAGGGGGGTAGCCACAGATACGCAGTATTTT. Protein product: CASSRGVATDTQYF.

The rearrangement uses TRBV18 and TRBJ2-5; 8 bases agree with TRBD1. Trimming at V came to 5 bases and at J to 3 bases, leaving 5 bases not matched to a gene. Germline CDR1 is KGHSH and CDR2 is LQKENI. This CDR3 region has 14 residues. CDR3 nucleotide sequence: TGTGCCAGCTCATCAAGGACAGGGAAAGAGACCCAGTACTTC. This gives the protein CASSSRTGKETQYF.

This clonotype is large by share. This chain joins TRBV12-3 or TRBV12-4 and TRBJ2-2; 11 bases line up with TRBD1. The CDR3 spans 16 residues. The V and J ends lost 5 bases and 6 bases, in that order; junction bases with no gene match: 8. The CDR3 nucleotides read TGTGCCAGCAGTCCCGGGACAGGGGGGAGGTCCGGGGAGCTGTTTTTT. Protein sequence: CASSPGTGGRSGELFF.

This clonotype was seen only a few times. The chain recombines TRBV28 with TRBJ2-7; 13 bases are a match to TRBD2. The length of the CDR3 is 15 residues. V trimming: 5 bases; J trimming: 6 bases; junction bases outside the gene matches: 7. The V gene's germline CDR1 is MDHEN and CDR2 SYDVKM. CDR3 protein: CASSPRRLAGGEQYF. In DNA, the CDR3 is TGTGCCAGCAGTCCCAGACGACTAGCGGGAGGCGAGCAGTACTTC.

The chain has TRBV7-2 and TRBJ2-5, with TRBD2 matching 8 bases. Germline trimming cut 0 bases from V and 4 bases from J; bases unmatched to any gene: 10. CDR1 and CDR2 from the germline V gene are SGHTA and FQGNSA. This CDR3 is built from 17 residues. The CDR3 protein is CASSLAVRAGDVETQYF. DNA of the CDR3: TGTGCCAGCAGCTTAGCAGTCAGAGCGGGAGATGTAGAGACCCAGTACTTC.

This clonotype ranks as large. The chain is built from TRBV7-9 and TRBJ2-3; 9 nucleotides align to TRBD2. The CDR3 totals 15 residues. CDR1 SEHNR and CDR2 FQNEAQ come from the germline V gene (reference sequence). Unmatched junction bases numbered 7, after V lost 2 bases and J lost 7 bases. CDR3 sequence: CASSLMAGGRNTQYF. In nucleotides, the CDR3 is TGTGCCAGCAGCTTAATGGCGGGGGGGAGAAATACGCAGTATTTT.

In its sample, this clonotype ranks as large. The genes are TRBV6-5 and TRBJ1-1; D possibly corresponds to TRBD1 (6 bases). V was pared by 2 bases and J by 6 bases, with 10 bases between. The germline gives CDR1 MNHEY, CDR2 SVGAGI. The CDR3 extends over 13 amino acids. The CDR3 reads CASSYLGGSEAFF. The CDR3 coding sequence is TGTGCCAGCAGTTACCTAGGGGGATCTGAAGCTTTCTTT.

This clonotype showed up just a few times. V gene TRBV6-6 combines with J gene TRBJ2-5; D not certain. Looked up from germline, CDR1 is MNHNY and CDR2 is SVGAGI (reference sequence). The CDR3 has 12 residues. Trimming removed 2 bases at V and 8 bases at J, with 9 bases between. CDR3 coding DNA: TGTGCCAGCAGTTACAGGACCCAAACCCAGTACTTC. Protein sequence: CASSYRTQTQYF.

By share of the sample, this clonotype is medium-sized. The rearrangement uses TRBV7-2 and TRBJ2-1; 10 nucleotides line up with TRBD1. Unmatched junction bases numbered 16, after V lost 7 bases and J lost 7 bases. The CDR3 spans 17 residues. The germline gives CDR1 SGHTA, CDR2 FQGNSA. CDR3 nucleotide sequence: TGTGCCAGCATCAAGCTCCCGGACAGGGGGAAAGGGAATGAGCAGTTCTTC. It translates to CASIKLPDRGKGNEQFF.

The chain recombines TRBV19 with TRBJ2-1, with 9 positions matching TRBD2. The CDR3 runs 16 residues. V shed 7 bases and J 6 bases; nucleotides not matched to a gene: 13. Germline values: CDR1 LNHDA, CDR2 SQIVND (reference sequence). Written as DNA, the CDR3 is TGTGCCAGTACCCCTCGACTGGGACTAGCAGCCAATGAGCAGTTCTTC. Its protein is CASTPRLGLAANEQFF. The full variable domain, its missing parts supplied by reference TRBV19 and TRBJ2-1, is DGGITQSPKYLFRKEGQNVTLSCEQNLNHDAMYWYRQDPGQGLRLIYYSQIVNDFQKGDIAEGYSVSREKKESFPLTVTSAQKNPTAFYLCASTPRLGLAANEQFFGPGTRLTVL.

The chain couples TRBV7-9 to TRBJ1-4; D possibly corresponds to TRBD1 (6 bases). Trimming shortened V by 3 bases and J by 8 bases, and 13 bases separated the two germline ends. Germline loops: CDR1 SEHNR, CDR2 FQNEAQ (reference sequence). CDR3 size: 14 residues. The CDR3 here is CASSLGRGEEKLFF. The CDR3 DNA follows: TGTGCCAGCAGCTTGGGGAGGGGGGAAGAAAAACTGTTTTTT.

As to this clonotype: This clone may be a read error of a much larger clone one base away. DNA of the CDR3: TGTGCCAGCAGCTTTCTATCGGGGGGGCCCCCCGGCGAGCAGTACTTC. Encoded protein: CASSFLSGGPPGEQYF. The chain has TRBV7-2 and TRBJ2-7, with 8 bases aligning to TRBD2. Looked up from germline, CDR1 is SGHTA and CDR2 is FQGNSA. V lost 3 bases and J lost 6; bases outside the gene matches: 13. This CDR3 contains 16 residues.

This chain links TRBV6-2 or TRBV6-3 with TRBJ1-5; possible D gene TRBD1, 6 bases. Germline values: CDR1 MNHEY, CDR2 SVGEGT. This CDR3 is 15 amino acids long. V lost 5 bases, J lost 0 bases, and 11 bases lay in between. For the CDR3, the DNA is TGTGCCAGCAGTCCCGGGGGCATTAGCAATCAGCCCCAGCATTTT. The encoded protein is CASSPGGISNQPQHF.